This entry is about one TCR beta chain. Authors' analysis steps: Reference gene primer amplification gave nucleated cell count estimates. The table came from immunoSEQ multiplex PCR; TCRdb's copy has only in-frame clones and leaves some out. D and trimming were read from the DNA, whereas the V and J calls and clone size are those reported in that table. The sample contains 210,000 or so clones, about 90% of which appear only once. This sample was included in a study of blood T cell repertoires in COVID-19. Overall study context: There were acute and convalescent COVID-19 samples, and they came from the United States, Italy and Spain. T cells, B-cell-depleted T cells, or PBMCs provided the cDNA or gDNA that served as material.

The germline V and J ends were trimmed by 5 bases and 5 bases, with 12 bases remaining between them. This CDR3 has 13 amino acids. Germline V gives CDR1 SGHTA, CDR2 FQGTGA. The material sequenced was peripheral blood. This rearrangement joins TRBV7-3 to TRBJ1-2; no clear D. The TCR originated in a woman aged 60-75 years with acute or convalescent COVID-19. The CDR3 loop reads CASSPRVEYGYTF. The CDR3, as DNA: TGTGCCAGCAGCCCCCGGGTTGAGTATGGCTACACCTTC.